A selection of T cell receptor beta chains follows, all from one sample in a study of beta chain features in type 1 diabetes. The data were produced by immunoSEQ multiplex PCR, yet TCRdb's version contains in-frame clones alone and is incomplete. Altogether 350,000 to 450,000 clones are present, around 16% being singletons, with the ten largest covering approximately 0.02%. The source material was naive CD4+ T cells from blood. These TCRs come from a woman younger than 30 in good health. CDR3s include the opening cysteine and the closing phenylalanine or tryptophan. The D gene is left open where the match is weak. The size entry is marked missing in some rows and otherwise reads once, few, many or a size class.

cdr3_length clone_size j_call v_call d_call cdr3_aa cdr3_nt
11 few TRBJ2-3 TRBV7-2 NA CASSQTDTQYF TGTGCCAGCAGCCAAACAGATACGCAGTATTTT
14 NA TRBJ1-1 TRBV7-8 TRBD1 CASSSRERDRGSFF TGTGCCAGCAGCTCCCGCGAAAGAGACAGGGGTTCTTTCTTT
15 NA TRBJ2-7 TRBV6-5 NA CASSYLRTDTYEQYF TGTGCCAGCAGTTACCTAAGGACAGACACCTACGAGCAGTACTTC
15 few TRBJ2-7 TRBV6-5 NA CASSTPSEGGYEQYF TGTGCCAGCAGCACCCCCAGTGAGGGCGGGTACGAGCAGTACTTC
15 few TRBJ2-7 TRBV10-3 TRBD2 CAISESVGGPIKQYF TGTGCCATCAGTGAGTCCGTGGGAGGGCCTATCAAGCAGTACTTC
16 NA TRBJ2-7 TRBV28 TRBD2 CASSYPPGTTAYEQYF TGTGCCAGCAGTTATCCCCCCGGGACTACTGCCTACGAGCAGTACTTC
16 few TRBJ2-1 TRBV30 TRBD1 CAWRPQGQGAYNEQFF TGTGCCTGGAGGCCCCAAGGACAGGGGGCCTACAATGAGCAGTTCTTC
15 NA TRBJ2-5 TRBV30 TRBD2 CASQGVAGGVETQYF TGTGCCTCCCAGGGAGTAGCGGGAGGTGTGGAGACCCAGTACTTC
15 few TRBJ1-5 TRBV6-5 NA CASSSAGSRNQPQHF TGTGCCAGCAGTTCGGCAGGGTCTAGGAATCAGCCCCAGCATTTT
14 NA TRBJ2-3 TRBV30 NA CAWSRGTITDTQYF TGTGCCTGGAGTAGAGGGACAATCACAGATACGCAGTATTTT
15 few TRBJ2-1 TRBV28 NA CASSHIRDFYNEQFF TGTGCCAGCAGTCATATTCGGGACTTTTACAATGAGCAGTTCTTC
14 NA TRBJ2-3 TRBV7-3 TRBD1 CASSLGQITDTQYF TGTGCCAGCAGCTTGGGACAGATCACAGATACGCAGTATTTT
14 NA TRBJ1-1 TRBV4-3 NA CASSSHPTETEAFF TGCGCCAGCAGCTCTCATCCGACAGAAACTGAAGCTTTCTTT
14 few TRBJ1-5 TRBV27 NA CASRGGLNNQPQHF TGTGCCAGCCGAGGAGGGCTAAACAATCAGCCCCAGCATTTT
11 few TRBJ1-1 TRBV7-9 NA CASEEATEAFF TGTGCCAGCGAAGAGGCCACTGAAGCTTTCTTT
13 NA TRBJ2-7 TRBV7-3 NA CASSLTGQKEQYF TGTGCCAGCAGCTTAACGGGACAAAAAGAGCAGTACTTC
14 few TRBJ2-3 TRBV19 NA CASSLQGSTDTQYF TGTGCCAGTAGTCTCCAGGGGTCTACAGATACGCAGTATTTT
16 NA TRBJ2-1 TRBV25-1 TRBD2 CASTQGKGGYYNEQFF TGTGCCAGCACCCAGGGAAAGGGAGGGTACTACAATGAGCAGTTCTTC
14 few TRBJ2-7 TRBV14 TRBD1 CASSKWDRGHEQYF TGTGCCAGCAGCAAGTGGGACAGGGGCCACGAGCAGTACTTC
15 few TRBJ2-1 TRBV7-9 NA CASSPRWEVINEQFF TGTGCCAGCAGCCCTAGGTGGGAGGTAATCAATGAGCAGTTCTTC
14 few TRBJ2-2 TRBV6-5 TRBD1 CASTTGAYTGELFF TGTGCCAGCACCACAGGGGCCTACACCGGGGAGCTGTTTTTT
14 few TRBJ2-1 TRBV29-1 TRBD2 CSVPGLAGVRLQFF TGCAGCGTTCCGGGACTAGCGGGAGTTCGGCTGCAGTTCTTC
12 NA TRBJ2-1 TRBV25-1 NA CASSELSDEQFF TGTGCCAGCAGTGAATTGTCTGATGAGCAGTTCTTC
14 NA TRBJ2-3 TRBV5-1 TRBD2 CASTLAGDTDTQYF TGCGCCAGCACCCTAGCGGGGGACACAGATACGCAGTATTTT
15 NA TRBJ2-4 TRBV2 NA CASSDRGVAKNIQYF TGTGCCAGCAGTGACAGGGGAGTAGCCAAAAACATTCAGTACTTC
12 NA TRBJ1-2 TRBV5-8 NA CASSFRVHGYTF TGTGCCAGCTCCTTCAGGGTCCATGGCTACACCTTC
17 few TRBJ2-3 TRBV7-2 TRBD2 CASSLAGLAVSMDTQYF TGTGCCAGCAGCTTAGCAGGACTAGCAGTATCCATGGATACGCAGTATTTT
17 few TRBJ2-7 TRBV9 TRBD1 CASSVTPLTGGPYEQYF TGTGCCAGCAGCGTAACCCCACTGACAGGGGGGCCCTACGAGCAGTACTTC
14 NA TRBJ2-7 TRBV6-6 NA CASSYSQGYYEQYF TGTGCCAGCAGTTACTCCCAGGGTTACTACGAGCAGTACTTC
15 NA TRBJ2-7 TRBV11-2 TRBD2 CASSVTSGSTYEQYF TGTGCCAGCAGCGTGACTAGCGGGTCAACCTACGAGCAGTACTTC
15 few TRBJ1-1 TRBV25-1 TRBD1 CASSAFTGVNTEAFF TGTGCCAGCAGTGCTTTCACAGGGGTGAACACTGAAGCTTTCTTT
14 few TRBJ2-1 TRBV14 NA CASREAGLGNEQFF TGTGCCAGCAGGGAGGCAGGCCTCGGCAATGAGCAGTTCTTC
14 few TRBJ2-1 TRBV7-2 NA CASSRPGAYNEQFF TGTGCCAGCAGCCGACCAGGGGCCTACAATGAGCAGTTCTTC
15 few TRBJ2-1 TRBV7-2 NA CASSLTARSYNEQFF TGTGCCAGCAGCTTAACAGCACGCTCCTACAATGAGCAGTTCTTC
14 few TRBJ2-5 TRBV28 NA CASSQPDSRETQYF TGTGCCAGCAGTCAACCGGACAGTCGGGAGACCCAGTACTTC
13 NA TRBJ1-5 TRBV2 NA CASSERGIQPQHF TGTGCCAGCAGTGAACGGGGGATCCAGCCCCAGCATTTT
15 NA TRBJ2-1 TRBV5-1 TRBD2 CASSLGGSSYNEQFF TGCGCCAGCAGCTTGGGCGGGAGCTCCTACAATGAGCAGTTCTTC
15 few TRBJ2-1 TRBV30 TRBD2 CAWSMAAGGPNEQFF TGTGCCTGGAGTATGGCCGCGGGAGGGCCGAATGAGCAGTTCTTC
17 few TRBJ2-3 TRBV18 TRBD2 CASSLGALAGSTDTQYF TGTGCCAGCTCACTAGGGGCCCTAGCGGGTAGCACAGATACGCAGTATTTT
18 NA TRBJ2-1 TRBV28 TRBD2 CASSSVYTRRERYNEQFF TGTGCCAGCAGTTCCGTATACACCCGGCGGGAGCGCTACAATGAGCAGTTCTTC
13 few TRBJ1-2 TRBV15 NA CATSRNAGYGYTF TGTGCCACCAGCAGAAATGCAGGCTATGGCTACACCTTC
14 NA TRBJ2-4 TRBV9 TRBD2 CASSVGLAGEVQYF TGTGCCAGCAGCGTGGGCCTAGCGGGAGAGGTTCAGTACTTC
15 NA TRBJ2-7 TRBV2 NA CASSEGAGLSYEQYF TGTGCCAGCAGTGAGGGCGCAGGTTTATCCTACGAGCAGTACTTC
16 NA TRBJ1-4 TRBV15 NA CATSSIRRGVGEKLFF TGTGCCACCAGCAGCATCCGGCGGGGTGTCGGGGAAAAACTGTTTTTT
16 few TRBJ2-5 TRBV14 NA CASSRPGFEYQETQYF TGTGCCAGCAGCCGTCCGGGGTTCGAGTACCAAGAGACCCAGTACTTC
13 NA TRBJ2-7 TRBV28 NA CASNGRPDYEQYF TGTGCCAGCAATGGGAGGCCGGACTACGAGCAGTACTTC
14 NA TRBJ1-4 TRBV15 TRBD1 CATGTDRGREKLFF TGTGCCACCGGGACCGACAGGGGTCGTGAAAAACTGTTTTTT
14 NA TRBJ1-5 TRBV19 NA CASSPDRSNQPQHF TGTGCCAGTAGTCCTGACAGAAGCAATCAGCCCCAGCATTTT
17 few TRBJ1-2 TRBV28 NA CASNSLGQKDSNYGYTF TGTGCCAGCAATTCGCTTGGACAGAAGGATAGCAATTATGGCTACACCTTC
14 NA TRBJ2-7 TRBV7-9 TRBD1 CASSRGTVSYEQYF TGTGCCAGCTCTCGAGGGACAGTGTCCTACGAGCAGTACTTC
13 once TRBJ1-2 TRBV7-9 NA CASSLTENYGYTF TGTGCCAGCAGTTTGACAGAGAACTATGGCTACACCTTC